A single sample gave rise to the 23 T cell receptor beta chains below, sequenced in a study of T cell responses to AZD1222 COVID-19 vaccine (dated by TCRdb to the early 2020s). What the time point label conveys for this sample: about 28 days (+/-7) after the second vaccine dose. The library was prepared using the immunoSEQ multiplex PCR assay. What TCRdb holds here is the immuneACCESS table cut down to in-frame rearrangements. Part of the clones is not present; checked against another copy, under half of the missing clones reflect an unresolved V gene, and the others are unexplained. The sample table holds about 180,000 clones, of which approximately 86% were seen once. The ten largest clones add up to approximately 10% of the sample. The material sequenced was peripheral blood, taken 28 days after the second AZD1222 dose. The source is an adult who received the AZD1222 COVID-19 vaccine.

The CDR3 DNA reads TGTGCCAGCAGAGAGCGACAGGGGATGAACACTGAAGCTTTCTTT. Translated: CASRERQGMNTEAFF. The chain recombines TRBV28 with TRBJ1-1; the match to TRBD1 covers 8 bases. Germline V gene lookup returns CDR1 MDHEN and CDR2 SYDVKM. The V segment lost 6 bases and the J segment 0 bases; nucleotides outside the gene matches: 6. The CDR3 extends over 15 amino acids.

The chain is built from TRBV5-4 and TRBJ2-7; perhaps TRBD2 as D (5 bases). Per germline, CDR1 SGHNT and CDR2 YYREEE (reference sequence). The V end was cut by 2 bases, the J end by 3 bases, with 12 bases between. The CDR3 totals 14 residues. For the CDR3, the DNA is TGTGCCAGCAGCTTTGGAGGCGAAATCTACGAGCAGTACTTC. As protein: CASSFGGEIYEQYF.

This chain joins TRBV25-1 and TRBJ2-7; D remains unclear. The germline V gene has CDR1 MGHDK and CDR2 SYGVNS. This CDR3 has 13 amino acids. The ends were cut back, 5 bases at V and 7 bases at J, with 15 bases in the middle. CDR3: CASSRLGNGEQYF. CDR3 DNA: TGTGCCAGCAGTCGGCTGGGAAACGGGGAGCAGTACTTC.

The chain uses TRBV20-1 and TRBJ1-4; tentative D call: TRBD1 (6 bases). V was pared by 3 bases and J by 0 bases, with 14 bases between. Germline V lookup: CDR1 DFQATT, CDR2 SNEGSKA (reference sequence). The CDR3 covers 16 residues. The CDR3 DNA sequence: TGCAGTGCTAGTTATGGACAGTTTGCAACTAATGAAAAACTGTTTTTT. Translation: CSASYGQFATNEKLFF.

The chain recombines TRBV5-1 with TRBJ1-6, with D tentatively TRBD1 (6 bases). Trimming removed 0 bases at V and 6 bases at J, with 13 bases between. CDR3 length: 16 residues. The germline V gene has CDR1 SGHRS and CDR2 YFSETQ. This chain's CDR3 is CASSLEQGGINSPLHF. In DNA, the CDR3 is TGCGCCAGCAGCTTGGAACAGGGAGGGATTAATTCACCCCTCCACTTT.

The chain combines TRBV24-1 with TRBJ1-2, with 9 bases fitting TRBD1. The V and J ends lost 3 bases and 8 bases, in that order; junction bases with no gene match: 9. Germline CDR1 KGHDR, CDR2 SFDVKD. The CDR3 has 15 amino acids. The CDR3 here is CATSDAGTGRRGYTF. CDR3 coding DNA: TGTGCCACCAGTGATGCCGGGACAGGGAGAAGGGGCTACACCTTC.

V gene TRBV6-5 combines with J gene TRBJ1-2, with a weak D call TRBD1 (6 bases). Between the trimmed V and J ends, which lost 6 bases and 7 bases, there was a span of 21 bases. Germline V gene data show CDR1 as MNHEY and CDR2 as SVGAGI. The CDR3 runs to 15 residues. CDR3 coding DNA: TGTGCCAGCAGCCCGGTCAGGGGTCCTTCTGGTGGCTACACCTTC. It is translated as CASSPVRGPSGGYTF.

This clone was observed once. The genes are TRBV19 and TRBJ1-6; the D gene is possibly TRBD1 (5 bases). Germline loops: CDR1 LNHDA, CDR2 SQIVND (reference sequence). The germline V and J ends were trimmed by 11 bases and 10 bases, with 15 bases remaining between them. This CDR3 spans 12 amino acids. CDR3 DNA: TGTGCCTCACGGGAGGGGAGGTCACCCCTCCACTTT. It specifies CASREGRSPLHF.

V usage is TRBV5-5 and J usage is TRBJ2-2; unclear D gene. This CDR3 comprises 12 residues. Trimming removed 2 bases at V and 3 bases at J, with 2 bases between. Germline-derived CDR1 and CDR2 are SGHKS and YYEKEE (reference sequence). The CDR3 region has the DNA TGTGCCAGCAGCTTTGACACCGGGGAGCTGTTTTTT. Protein: CASSFDTGELFF. Supplemented by reference TRBV5-5 and TRBJ2-2, the full variable domain reads DAGVTQSPTHLIKTRGQQVTLRCSPISGHKSVSWYQQVLGQGPQFIFQYYEKEERGRGNFPDRFSARQFPNYSSELNVNALLLGDSALYLCASSFDTGELFFGEGSRLTVL.

The gene calls are TRBV30 and TRBJ2-5, with a weak D call TRBD1 (5 bases). Germline CDR1 reads GTSNPN; CDR2 reads SVGIG (reference sequence). This CDR3 comprises 14 residues. V was pared by 0 bases and J by 5 bases, with 13 bases between. The CDR3 loop reads CAWSVRRAGETQYF. DNA of the CDR3: TGTGCCTGGAGTGTACGCAGGGCCGGGGAGACCCAGTACTTC. The full variable domain, with the rest looked up from reference TRBV30 and TRBJ2-5, is SQTIHQWPATLVQPVGSPLSLECTVEGTSNPNLYWYRQAAGRGLQLLFYSVGIGQISSEVPQNLSASRPQDRQFILSSKKLLLSDSGFYLCAWSVRRAGETQYFGPGTRLLVL.

This clone was seen more than once but under ten times. This chain links TRBV7-2 with TRBJ1-6, with D unclear. CDR1 is SGHTA, CDR2 FQGNSA, per germline. V lost 0 bases and J 0 bases, leaving 15 bases between the germline ends. The CDR3 is made up of 19 amino acids. CDR3 amino acids: CASSLAFGRFSSYNSPLHF. The CDR3 bases are TGTGCCAGCAGCTTAGCGTTTGGCCGTTTCAGCTCCTATAATTCACCCCTCCACTTT. The whole variable domain, filled in from reference TRBV7-2 and TRBJ1-6, reads GAGVSQSPSNKVTEKGKDVELRCDPISGHTALYWYRQSLGQGLEFLIYFQGNSAPDKSGLPSDRFSAERTGGSVSTLTIQRTQQEDSAVYLCASSLAFGRFSSYNSPLHFGNGTRLTVT.

The genes are TRBV5-1 and TRBJ2-2; 10 bases are a match to TRBD2. Germline V CDR1 and CDR2: SGHRS, YFSETQ. V shed 2 bases and J 1 base; nucleotides not matched to a gene: 2. CDR3 length: 16 residues. Here the CDR3 reads CASSLVAGGNTGELFF. CDR3 DNA sequence: TGCGCCAGCAGCTTAGTAGCGGGGGGGAACACCGGGGAGCTGTTTTTT.

The chain couples TRBV13 to TRBJ2-3; the D gene is possibly TRBD2 (7 bases). The CDR3 is made up of 18 amino acids. Germline lookup yields CDR1 PRHDT and CDR2 FYEKMQ (reference sequence). Trimming stripped 1 base from V and 2 bases from J, with 19 bases between. CDR3: CASSLVGGGLTDTDTQYF. In DNA form, the CDR3 reads TGTGCCAGCAGCTTAGTAGGCGGGGGCCTAACTGACACAGATACGCAGTATTTT.

The V and J genes are TRBV28 and TRBJ1-3; weak D call: TRBD1 (5 bases). The CDR3 spans 17 residues. Trimming stripped 0 bases from V and 1 base from J, with 13 bases between. Germline loops: CDR1 MDHEN, CDR2 SYDVKM. The DNA for the CDR3 is TGTGCCAGCAGTTTATGGTCCCAGGGCCTTTCTGGAAACACCATATATTTT. Its protein product is CASSLWSQGLSGNTIYF.

V gene TRBV3-1 (or the pseudogene TRBV3-2) combines with J gene TRBJ2-5; no reliable D call. The CDR3 has 13 amino acids. V gave up 2 bases and J gave up 2 bases, with 6 bases separating them. Germline V lookup: CDR1 LGHDT, CDR2 YNNKEL (reference sequence). CDR3 sequence: CASSQFLQETQYF. CDR3 bases: TGTGCCAGCAGCCAATTCCTTCAAGAGACCCAGTACTTC.

The chain recombines TRBV3-1 (or the pseudogene TRBV3-2) with TRBJ2-7, with 7 bases lining up with TRBD2. The germline V gene encodes CDR1 LGHDT and CDR2 YNNKEL (reference sequence). The trim removed 3 bases at V and 2 bases at J, leaving 10 bases unmatched. This CDR3 has 16 amino acids. As DNA, the CDR3 is TGTGCCAGCAGCCACATGGGGCTAGCGGAGGCCTACGAGCAGTACTTC. Its translation: CASSHMGLAEAYEQYF.

V gene TRBV5-4 combines with J gene TRBJ1-2; the D gene is possibly TRBD1 (6 bases). The V gene lost 4 bases and the J gene lost 2 bases, with 15 bases spanning the gap. Looked up from germline, CDR1 is SGHNT and CDR2 is YYREEE (reference sequence). This CDR3 has 15 amino acids. CDR3 protein: CASSPGQLRNYGYTF. DNA for the CDR3: TGTGCCAGCAGCCCCGGACAGCTTCGAAACTATGGCTACACCTTC.

The chain carries TRBV4-2 and TRBJ1-4, with a weak D call TRBD1 (6 bases). V lost 0 bases and J lost 4, with 12 bases in between. Germline V lookup: CDR1 LGHNA, CDR2 YNFKEQ. CDR3 size: 16 residues. The CDR3 DNA follows: TGTGCCAGCAGCCAAGAGATAGGACAGCGTAATGAAAAACTGTTTTTT. It specifies CASSQEIGQRNEKLFF.

This clone was seen only once. This rearrangement joins TRBV6-5 to TRBJ1-4, with D possibly being TRBD1 (5 bases). Germline V gives CDR1 MNHEY, CDR2 SVGAGI. Between the trimmed V and J ends, which lost 3 bases and 8 bases, there was a span of 16 bases. This CDR3 comprises 15 residues. The CDR3 sequence: CASSYRQGGGEKLFF. The DNA for the CDR3 is TGTGCCAGCAGTTATAGGCAGGGCGGGGGAGAAAAACTGTTTTTT.

This sequence joins TRBV6-1 and TRBJ2-3, with TRBD1 matching 7 bases. Trimming cost V 0 bases and J 3 bases; bases outside gene matches: 6. CDR1 and CDR2 from the germline V gene are MNHNS and SASEGT. This CDR3 region has 16 residues. CDR3 protein: CASSEAQGDGTDTQYF. CDR3 DNA sequence: TGTGCCAGCAGTGAAGCGCAGGGGGATGGGACAGATACGCAGTATTTT.

The chain links TRBV19 to TRBJ2-1; 8 bases map to TRBD1. The junction had 10 bases not matched to a gene; V was cut back by 4 bases and J by 8 bases. Germline CDR1 and CDR2: LNHDA and SQIVND (reference sequence). The CDR3 loop spans 15 amino acids. CDR3 loop: CASSRFGQGWDEQFF. The CDR3 DNA reads as TGTGCCAGTAGTAGGTTCGGACAGGGCTGGGATGAGCAGTTCTTC.

The chain joins TRBV30 to TRBJ2-3, with TRBD2 matching 14 bases. The V and J ends lost 1 base and 7 bases, in that order; junction bases with no gene match: 4. This CDR3 comprises 15 residues. Germline loops: CDR1 GTSNPN, CDR2 SVGIG (reference sequence). This CDR3 reads CAWSETSGGAHTQYF. CDR3 nucleotide sequence: TGTGCCTGGAGTGAGACTAGCGGGGGGGCTCATACGCAGTATTTT. The full variable domain, its missing parts supplied by reference TRBV30 and TRBJ2-3, is SQTIHQWPATLVQPVGSPLSLECTVEGTSNPNLYWYRQAAGRGLQLLFYSVGIGQISSEVPQNLSASRPQDRQFILSSKKLLLSDSGFYLCAWSETSGGAHTQYFGPGTRLTVL.

CDR3 loop: CASSSILRTPRSYNEQFF. The CDR3 nucleotides read TGTGCCAGCAGCTCTATACTTAGGACACCCCGCTCCTACAATGAGCAGTTCTTC. The chain carries TRBV27 and TRBJ2-1; D might be TRBD1 (5 bases). This CDR3 comprises 18 residues. Per germline, CDR1 MNHEY and CDR2 SMNVEV (reference sequence). V was cut by 6 bases and J by 0 bases, with 21 bases left in between.